A selection of T cell receptor beta chains follows, all from one sample in a study of OX40 agonist ivuxolimab in advanced cancers. TCRdb's copy holds only in-frame clones and misses some; the assay was immunoSEQ multiplex PCR. The table records roughly 86,000 clones, 90% to 95% of them present only once. Source: CD4+ or CD8+ T cells sorted from blood, taken in a trial of the OX40 agonist ivuxolimab. These TCRs come from an adult with an advanced solid tumor such as melanoma, head and neck, liver or kidney cancer. CDR3s leave out the opening cysteine and the closing phenylalanine or tryptophan.

J gene,CDR3 length,V gene,CDR3 protein
TRBJ2-3,14,TRBV7-3,ASSPPGSGSSDTQY
TRBJ1-1,12,TRBV30,AWSARPEQVEAF
TRBJ1-2,14,TRBV10-1,ASSEFKGKADYGYT
TRBJ1-3,12,TRBV18,ASSPSGFGNTIY
TRBJ2-7,12,TRBV6-5,ASSYSSGSYEQY
TRBJ2-5,12,TRBV6-5,ASSYQVAQETQY
TRBJ1-1,11,TRBV10-3,AISPTGGGEAF
TRBJ1-2,13,TRBV6-5,ASSYSTGGDYGYT
TRBJ2-1,12,TRBV29-1,SVDSLATYNEQF
TRBJ2-4,10,TRBV7-2,ASSLGRVIQY
TRBJ2-5,11,TRBV5-6,ASSRGQQETQY
TRBJ2-7,13,TRBV6-1,ASSFLAGGPYEQY
TRBJ2-7,16,TRBV18,ASSPAVGTGGPGYEQY
TRBJ2-2,16,TRBV5-4,ASSLLYGTGSNTGELF
TRBJ1-1,13,TRBV11-1,ASSRTGAWNTEAF
TRBJ2-3,18,TRBV7-8,ASSPLPTSGRVVTRDTQY
TRBJ2-3,14,TRBV15,ATSRDEAGGTYTQY
TRBJ2-4,19,TRBV4-3,ASSRHYQNGATQYYKNIQY
TRBJ2-5,12,TRBV27,ASSFQDSTETQY
TRBJ2-4,12,TRBV12-1,ASSSRLVMDIQY
TRBJ2-7,13,TRBV10-1,ASRYPSGSSYEQY
TRBJ2-3,12,TRBV19,ASSIPGGTDTQY
TRBJ2-3,11,TRBV28,ASSRPGTDTQY
TRBJ2-3,11,TRBV29-1,SVAGTPEVTQY
TRBJ2-7,12,TRBV28,ASRSPGRSYEQY
TRBJ2-5,13,TRBV7-2,ASSLQGQGRETQY
TRBJ1-1,10,TRBV29-1,SVTETNTEAF
TRBJ2-5,12,TRBV28,ASSLSSSVGTQY
TRBJ2-5,11,TRBV6-9,ASSQYRGETQY
TRBJ1-3,13,TRBV19,ASMASDSSGNTIY
TRBJ2-7,13,TRBV11-2,ASRAGYRESYEQY
TRBJ1-1,11,TRBV9,ASSVEWNTEAF
TRBJ2-1,11,TRBV15,ATRQELNNEQF